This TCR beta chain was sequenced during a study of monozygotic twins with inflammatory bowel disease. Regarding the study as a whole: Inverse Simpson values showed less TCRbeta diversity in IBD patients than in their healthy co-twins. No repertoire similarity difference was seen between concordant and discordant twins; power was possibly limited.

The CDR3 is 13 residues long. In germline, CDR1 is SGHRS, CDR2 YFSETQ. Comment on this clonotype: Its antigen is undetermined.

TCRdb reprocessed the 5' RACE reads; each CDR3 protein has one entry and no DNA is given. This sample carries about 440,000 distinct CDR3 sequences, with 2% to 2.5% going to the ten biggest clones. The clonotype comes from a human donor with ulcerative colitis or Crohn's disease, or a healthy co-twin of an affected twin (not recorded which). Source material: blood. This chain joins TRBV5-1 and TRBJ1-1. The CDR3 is CASSFTERTEAFF. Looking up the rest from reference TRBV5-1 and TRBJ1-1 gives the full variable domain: KAGVTQTPRYLIKTRGQQVTLSCSPISGHRSVSWYQQTPGQGLQFLFEYFSETQRNKGNFPGRFSGRQFSNSRSEMNVSTLELGDSALYLCASSFTERTEAFFGQGTRLTVV.